The 29 T cell receptor beta chains below were found in one sample sequenced in a study of T cell repertoires in aging, cancer and after chemotherapy. Amplification of TCR beta used genomic DNA extracted from peripheral blood. TRB rearrangements spanning V, D and J were amplified using mixed TRB-A/B primers. TCRdb analysed the multiplex PCR reads with MiXCR anew, one entry per CDR3 protein. Of some 7,000 distinct CDR3 sequences listed, around 30% were seen once; the top ten hold roughly three quarters. Material: blood. Every receptor here comes from a human donor with a blood cancer. The donor label of this sample is uncertain.

This clonotype came up a few times. The V and J genes are TRBV18 and TRBJ2-2, with a weak D call TRBD1 (5 bases). With 4 bases removed from V and 4 bases from J, the gap between germline ends came to 13 bases. CDR3 length equals 15 residues. Germline CDR1 is KGHSH and CDR2 is LQKENI. The CDR3: CASSLPGRSTGELFF. CDR3 bases: TGTGCCAGCTCACTCCCAGGGCGAAGCACCGGGGAGCTGTTTTTT.

There are a few counts of this clonotype. The chain uses TRBV6-5 and TRBJ2-1; 7 bases are a match to TRBD2. The junction had 7 bases not matched to a gene; V was cut back by 5 bases and J by 3 bases. Germline assignment: CDR1 MNHEY and CDR2 SVGAGI. This CDR3 has 15 amino acids. The CDR3 DNA sequence: TGTGCCAGCAGTCTAATGAGCGGGGACTACAATGAGCAGTTCTTC. Residues: CASSLMSGDYNEQFF.

The genes are TRBV12-3 or TRBV12-4 and TRBJ2-2; D unclear. The CDR3 consists of 12 residues. V was cut by 5 bases and J by 6 bases, with 7 bases left in between. The chain's CDR3 is CASSAPPGELFF. The CDR3 nucleotides read TGTGCCAGCAGTGCCCCACCCGGGGAGCTGTTTTTT.

This chain uses TRBV27 with TRBJ2-1; 13 nucleotides agree with TRBD2. With 6 bases clipped from V and 10 bases from J, the junction kept 6 bases outside the gene matches. The CDR3 sequence is 14 residues long. CDR1 is MNHEY, CDR2 SMNVEV, per germline (reference sequence). CDR3 sequence (DNA): TGTGCCAGCAGAACCGGGACTAGCGGGGAAGAGCAGTTCTTC. This translates into CASRTGTSGEEQFF.

This clonotype was observed at least ten times. J is TRBJ2-4 and V is TRBV6-5; TRBD1 or TRBD2 may be the D gene (5 bases each). V was shortened by 0 bases and J by 5 bases, with 11 bases between the two germline ends. Germline V gene lookup returns CDR1 MNHEY and CDR2 SVGAGI. The CDR3 sequence is 15 residues long. In DNA, the CDR3 is TGTGCCAGCAGTTACTCGACGGGGCGCCAAAACATTCAGTACTTC. The encoded protein is CASSYSTGRQNIQYF.

This chain joins TRBV6-6 and TRBJ2-5, with TRBD2 as a possible D gene (6 bases). Germline-derived CDR1 and CDR2 are MNHNY and SVGAGI (reference sequence). V was pared by 5 bases and J by 2 bases, with 18 bases between. The CDR3 sequence is 16 residues long. CDR3 sequence: CASSRGISRTQETQYF. The CDR3 DNA sequence: TGTGCCAGCAGTCGGGGGATCTCTCGAACTCAAGAGACCCAGTACTTC.

This clonotype has only a few counts. This sequence joins TRBV6-2 or TRBV6-3 and TRBJ1-2; D is unresolved. Germline loops: CDR1 MNHEY, CDR2 SVGEGT. The CDR3 loop spans 17 amino acids. Trimming stripped 6 bases from V and 4 bases from J, with 24 bases between. CDR3 DNA sequence: TGTGCCAGCAGCCCCCTCCGTGGAACCCATCGTGCCTATGGCTACACCTTC. It translates to CASSPLRGTHRAYGYTF.

The J gene is TRBJ1-2, the V gene TRBV24-1; perhaps TRBD1 as D (5 bases). This CDR3 is 10 amino acids long. Germline V lookup: CDR1 KGHDR, CDR2 SFDVKD. In DNA, the CDR3 is TGTGAACCACAGGACTATGGCTACACCTTC. Translation gives CEPQDYGYTF.

In its sample, this clonotype was seen a few times. The rearrangement links TRBV6-2 or TRBV6-3 to TRBJ2-5; D remains ambiguous. CDR3 length equals 15 residues. Trimming pared 5 bases from V and 2 bases from J, leaving 15 bases between. The germline gives CDR1 MNHEY, CDR2 SVGEGT. The CDR3 DNA is TGTGCCAGCAGTACCCCGGGTAGGAGTCAAGAGACCCAGTACTTC. Its protein product is CASSTPGRSQETQYF.

Turning to this clonotype: At one end, the junction sequence differs from germline, possibly due to a read error. J is TRBJ2-2 and V is TRBV5-4; 8 nucleotides match TRBD1. The CDR3 covers 16 residues. Germline V gives CDR1 SGHNT, CDR2 YYREEE (reference sequence). The CDR3 is CASSLAPGGGTGELFF. DNA for the CDR3: TGCGCCAGCAGCTTGGCCCCAGGGGGCGGAACCGGGGAGCTGTTTTTT.

Relative to its sample, this clonotype is medium-sized. The chain employs TRBV6-6 and TRBJ2-3, with 8 bases matching TRBD1. Per the germline V gene, CDR1 is MNHNY and CDR2 is SVGAGI (reference sequence). V shed 5 bases and J 0 bases; nucleotides not matched to a gene: 16. The CDR3 is 19 residues long. CDR3 sequence reads: CASSGRGQVGRTSTDTQYF. In nucleotides, the CDR3 is TGTGCCAGCAGTGGCCGGGGACAGGTCGGGCGGACAAGCACAGATACGCAGTATTTT.

This clonotype turned up a few times. The chain is built from TRBV12-3 or TRBV12-4 and TRBJ1-6; D unclear. Trimming left V 3 bases short and J 5 bases short, with 14 bases between. CDR3 length: 16 amino acids. As DNA, the CDR3 is TGTGCCAGCAGTTTGGGGTCGACAACGCATAATTCACCCCTCCACTTT. Amino acid sequence: CASSLGSTTHNSPLHF.

The sample holds many counts of this clonotype. The J gene is TRBJ2-2, the V gene TRBV6-2 or TRBV6-3, with a weak D call TRBD2 (5 bases). This CDR3 has 12 amino acids. Trimming took 5 bases from V and 8 from J, leaving 9 bases between them. Germline CDR1 MNHEY, CDR2 SVGEGT. CDR3 coding DNA: TGTGCCAGCAGTCCCCGGACTGGGGAGCTGTTTTTT. It specifies CASSPRTGELFF.

The chain couples TRBV2 to TRBJ2-2, with TRBD2 identical over 11 bases. There are 16 residues in the CDR3. V shed 6 bases, J shed 3 bases, and the junction held 6 bases outside the gene matches. Germline V gives CDR1 SNHLY, CDR2 FYNNEI. The CDR3 reads CASSPSSGGYTGELFF. The CDR3 DNA sequence: TGTGCCAGCAGCCCCTCTAGCGGGGGGTACACCGGGGAGCTGTTTTTT.

This clonotype occurred a few times. This rearrangement joins TRBV5-6 to TRBJ1-6; D is uncertain. The germline V and J ends were trimmed by 6 bases and 0 bases, with 7 bases remaining between them. The length of the CDR3 is 14 residues. Germline V gene data show CDR1 as SGHDT and CDR2 as YYEEEE. The CDR3 protein is CASTEGSYNSPLHF. CDR3 bases: TGTGCCAGCACGGAGGGCTCCTATAATTCACCCCTCCACTTT. The full variable domain, with the rest looked up from reference TRBV5-6 and TRBJ1-6, is DAGVTQSPTHLIKTRGQQVTLRCSPKSGHDTVSWYQQALGQGPQFIFQYYEEEERQRGNFPDRFSGHQFPNYSSELNVNALLLGDSALYLCASTEGSYNSPLHFGNGTRLTVT.

V usage is TRBV4-3 and J usage is TRBJ2-7; TRBD2 agrees at 8 bases. In germline, CDR1 is LGHNA, CDR2 YSLEER. The V segment lost 1 base and the J segment 2 bases; nucleotides outside the gene matches: 4. This CDR3 spans 15 amino acids. The CDR3 region has the DNA TGCGCCAGCAGCCAAGTGGGACTAGGACCCTACGAGCAGTACTTC. Translated, it gives CASSQVGLGPYEQYF.

The sample holds a few counts of this clonotype. This chain joins TRBV6-5 and TRBJ2-7, with D perhaps TRBD1 (6 bases). Per the germline V gene, CDR1 is MNHEY and CDR2 is SVGAGI. The germline V and J ends were trimmed by 6 bases and 3 bases, with 12 bases remaining between them. The CDR3 is 13 amino acids. DNA of the CDR3: TGTGCCAGCAGAGTGGACAGAGACTACGAGCAGTACTTC. Protein sequence: CASRVDRDYEQYF.

The chain couples TRBV15 to TRBJ2-5; D possibly uses TRBD1 or TRBD2 (5 bases each). Per the germline V gene, CDR1 is LNHNV and CDR2 is YYDKDF (reference sequence). V was shortened by 0 bases and J by 4 bases, with 12 bases between the two germline ends. The CDR3 length is 15 residues. Here the CDR3 reads CATSRDGKGRETQYF. CDR3 coding DNA: TGTGCCACCAGCAGAGATGGTAAGGGACGAGAGACCCAGTACTTC.

This clonotype appeared a few times. V gene TRBV11-2 combines with J gene TRBJ2-5, with D hard to call. This CDR3 is 15 amino acids long. Germline V gene lookup returns CDR1 SGHAT and CDR2 FQNNGV. Trimming took 3 bases from V and 5 from J, leaving 16 bases between them. CDR3 loop: CASSFPAVMGETQYF. The CDR3 bases are TGTGCCAGCAGCTTCCCCGCGGTAATGGGGGAGACCCAGTACTTC.

This clonotype was detected only a few times. The chain carries TRBV19 and TRBJ1-3; D gene unclear. Germline V CDR1 and CDR2: LNHDA, SQIVND (reference sequence). The CDR3 has 13 amino acids. V was cut by 8 bases and J by 0 bases, with 8 bases left in between. The CDR3 is CASGTNSGNTIYF. The DNA of the CDR3 is TGTGCCAGTGGTACTAACTCTGGAAACACCATATATTTT.

This clonotype was observed at least ten times. The chain uses TRBV12-3 or TRBV12-4 and TRBJ2-3; D not certain. The CDR3 totals 13 residues. V was cut by 2 bases and J by 2 bases, with 5 bases left in between. CDR3: CASSLWVTDTQYF. The CDR3 DNA sequence: TGTGCCAGCAGTTTATGGGTCACAGATACGCAGTATTTT.

V gene TRBV7-9 combines with J gene TRBJ2-1; maybe TRBD2 (5 bases). The CDR3 sequence is 14 residues long. Germline values: CDR1 SEHNR, CDR2 FQNEAQ (reference sequence). V lost 6 bases and J 6 bases, leaving 15 bases between the germline ends. The CDR3 sequence: CASSQEAISNEQFF. The CDR3 coding sequence is TGTGCCAGCAGTCAGGAGGCAATTAGCAATGAGCAGTTCTTC.

Only a few counts were recorded for this clonotype. The V and J genes are TRBV15 and TRBJ2-7; maybe TRBD1 (5 bases). The CDR3 is 17 residues long. In germline, CDR1 is LNHNV, CDR2 YYDKDF (reference sequence). Trimming shortened V by 0 bases and J by 2 bases, and 17 bases separated the two germline ends. This CDR3 reads CATSRETHRSATYEQYF. The DNA for the CDR3 is TGTGCCACCAGCAGAGAAACCCACAGGTCAGCCACCTACGAGCAGTACTTC.

The rearrangement joins TRBV18 to TRBJ1-3; 7 bases line up with TRBD1. The CDR3 consists of 14 residues. CDR1 and CDR2 (germline): KGHSH, LQKENI. J gave up 2 bases and V 2 bases, and 0 bases lay outside the gene matches. The CDR3 loop reads CASSPGTAGNTIYF. For the CDR3, the DNA is TGTGCCAGCTCACCAGGGACAGCTGGAAACACCATATATTTT. Full variable domain (outside the CDR3, taken from reference TRBV18 and TRBJ1-3): NAGVMQNPRHLVRRRGQEARLRCSPMKGHSHVYWYRQLPEEGLKFMVYLQKENIIDESGMPKERFSAEFPKEGPSILRIQQVVRGDSAAYFCASSPGTAGNTIYFGEGSWLTVV.

This clonotype was counted many times. V gene TRBV15 combines with J gene TRBJ2-5; weak D call: TRBD2 (5 bases). V lost 1 base to trimming and J lost 0 bases, with 9 bases between them. The CDR3 totals 15 residues. Germline CDR1 is LNHNV and CDR2 is YYDKDF (reference sequence). CDR3 coding DNA: TGTGCCACCAGCAGAGGGGGAGTGTACCAAGAGACCCAGTACTTC. Encoded protein: CATSRGGVYQETQYF.

The genes are TRBV27 and TRBJ2-5, with a weak D call TRBD1 (6 bases). Germline-derived CDR1 and CDR2 are MNHEY and SMNVEV (reference sequence). V shed 4 bases and J shed 5 bases, with 17 bases lying between them. This CDR3 spans 15 amino acids. CDR3 sequence: CASSSYLQGPETQYF. The CDR3 DNA sequence: TGTGCCAGCAGTTCATACCTACAGGGCCCTGAGACCCAGTACTTC.

The chain couples TRBV19 to TRBJ2-7, with 9 bases matching TRBD1. With 10 bases clipped from V and 2 bases from J, the junction kept 9 bases outside the gene matches. The CDR3 has 14 amino acids. Germline lookup yields CDR1 LNHDA and CDR2 SQIVND (reference sequence). The CDR3, as DNA: TGTGCCACGTCCTCCGGGACAGGGACCTACGAGCAGTACTTC. Protein product: CATSSGTGTYEQYF.

The chain combines TRBV5-5 with TRBJ2-3; tentatively, D is TRBD1 (5 bases). CDR3 size: 16 residues. The V end was cut by 4 bases, the J end by 1 base, with 16 bases between. Germline V gene lookup returns CDR1 SGHKS and CDR2 YYEKEE (reference sequence). CDR3 DNA: TGTGCCAGCAGCCCCTTAGTCTGGGGCGGCACAGATACGCAGTATTTT. This encodes CASSPLVWGGTDTQYF.

In this sample, this clonotype turned up a few times. The chain combines TRBV5-4 with TRBJ1-1; D gene uncertain. The length of the CDR3 is 14 residues. V dropped 1 base and J dropped 7 bases, with 14 bases sitting between them. Germline V CDR1 and CDR2: SGHNT, YYREEE (reference sequence). The CDR3 sequence: CASSLLSVGGEAFF. The CDR3 bases are TGTGCCAGCAGCTTGTTATCTGTCGGTGGTGAAGCTTTCTTT.